This T cell receptor (beta chain) comes out of a study of blood T cell repertoires in COVID-19. About the research overall: Some COVID-19 samples were acute and others convalescent; all came from the United States, Italy and Spain. Sources were T cells, B-cell-depleted T cells, or PBMCs; the material itself was cDNA or gDNA.

Produced via immunoSEQ multiplex PCR; TCRdb's table is partial and in-frame only. The table has about 270,000 clones, about four fifths seen once. The CDR3 is 13 residues long. V shed 2 bases and J shed 9 bases, with 8 bases lying between them. The rearrangement links TRBV12-3 or TRBV12-4 to TRBJ1-6, with no clear D. Material: peripheral blood. The TCR was taken from a woman aged 55-70 years with active or convalescent COVID-19. The DNA of the CDR3 is TGTGCCAGCAGTTTATCGAGTCGTTCACCCCTCCACTTT. It encodes CASSLSSRSPLHF.